These 21 T cell receptor beta chains were all obtained from the same sample, sequenced in a study of human T cells and chemical hapten exposure. TCRdb passed the RACE reads through MiXCR, listing each CDR3 protein once. Of approximately 100,000 distinct CDR3 sequences in the sample, around 10% were seen once. Indicated time point: pre-sensitization, week 0. Treatment noted: therapeutic diphenylcyclopropenone sensitization with weekly scalp DPC. The source material was whole blood, sampled in connection with sensitization to the hapten diphenylcyclopropenone (DPC). Every receptor here comes from a woman aged 45-60 years with alopecia areata. Some clones in this sample may be carry-over from other donors' samples.

In this sample, this clonotype turned up many times. This chain uses TRBV6-6 with TRBJ2-3; the match to TRBD2 covers 7 bases. Germline trimming cut 0 bases from V and 3 bases from J; bases unmatched to any gene: 9. CDR1 and CDR2 from the germline V gene are MNHNY and SVGAGI (reference sequence). CDR3 size: 17 residues. The CDR3 region is CASSYSRWGRATDTQYF. CDR3 in DNA: TGTGCCAGCAGTTACTCGAGATGGGGGAGGGCAACAGATACGCAGTATTTT.

This clonotype showed up many times. The rearrangement joins TRBV24-1 to TRBJ2-1; 8 bases are shared with TRBD1. The CDR3 has 16 amino acids. Germline CDR1 is KGHDR and CDR2 is SFDVKD. V dropped 2 bases and J dropped 6; count of bases not matched to a gene: 8. The DNA of the CDR3 is TGTGCCACCAGTGATTCGACAGGGGATCTTGGCAATGAGCAGTTCTTC. Its translation: CATSDSTGDLGNEQFF.

This clonotype came up many times. V usage is TRBV6-5 and J usage is TRBJ2-7; TRBD1 might be the D (6 bases). This CDR3 contains 18 residues. The germline V gene encodes CDR1 MNHEY and CDR2 SVGAGI. Trimming took off 7 bases at V and 0 bases at J, with 25 bases between the two ends. The CDR3 spells CASTCTETGKVSSYEQYF. In DNA, the CDR3 is TGTGCCAGCACCTGTACTGAAACAGGGAAGGTCAGCTCCTACGAGCAGTACTTC.

The genes are TRBV7-8 and TRBJ1-1; D perhaps matches TRBD1 (5 bases). This CDR3 region has 14 residues. Germline assignment: CDR1 SGHVS and CDR2 FQNEAQ. The V end was cut by 5 bases, the J end by 4 bases, with 14 bases between. CDR3 DNA: TGTGCCAGCAGCGGCCTGCGGGGCCTCACTGAAGCTTTCTTT. It encodes CASSGLRGLTEAFF.

V and J are TRBV29-1 and TRBJ1-1, with D hard to call. The CDR3 extends over 12 amino acids. Per germline, CDR1 SQVTM and CDR2 ANQGSEA. The V end was cut by 8 bases, the J end by 1 base, with 11 bases between. The CDR3 nucleotides read TGCAGCCCTACATGGGGGAACACTGAAGCTTTCTTT. This gives the protein CSPTWGNTEAFF.

There are a few counts of this clonotype. The rearrangement links TRBV4-2 to TRBJ2-7; the D call may be TRBD1 or TRBD2 (5 bases each). V was clipped by 4 bases and J by 6 bases, with 22 bases between them. Per germline, CDR1 LGHNA and CDR2 YNFKEQ. The CDR3 totals 16 residues. The CDR3 is CASSRDPGQEPAEQYF. CDR3 nucleotide sequence: TGTGCCAGCAGCCGGGATCCGGGGCAGGAGCCCGCCGAGCAGTACTTC.

This clonotype has more than one count but fewer than ten. The chain recombines TRBV3-1 with TRBJ1-4; tentatively, D is TRBD1 (5 bases). In germline, CDR1 is LGHDT, CDR2 YNNKEL (reference sequence). The germline V and J ends were trimmed by 1 base and 17 bases, with 14 bases remaining between them. The CDR3 is made up of 12 amino acids. This CDR3 reads CASSQGRVRTFF. CDR3 DNA: TGTGCCAGCAGCCAAGGGAGGGTCCGGACATTTTTT.

This clonotype was seen many times. The V and J genes are TRBV12-3 or TRBV12-4 and TRBJ2-3; the match to TRBD2 covers 10 bases. With 6 bases clipped from V and 1 base from J, the junction kept 4 bases outside the gene matches. There are 15 residues in the CDR3. The CDR3 loop reads CASSIGLAGTDTQYF. The CDR3 coding sequence is TGTGCCAGCAGCATAGGACTAGCGGGCACAGATACGCAGTATTTT.

This clonotype was picked up many times. This chain links TRBV13 with TRBJ2-5; TRBD1 agrees at 7 bases. Per germline, CDR1 PRHDT and CDR2 FYEKMQ (reference sequence). This CDR3 is built from 15 residues. V shed 0 bases and J 5 bases; nucleotides not matched to a gene: 6. CDR3: CASSLGHATGETQYF. For the CDR3, the DNA is TGTGCCAGCAGCTTAGGCCACGCGACAGGGGAGACCCAGTACTTC.

This chain uses TRBV5-4 with TRBJ1-2; D ambiguous. CDR3 size: 15 residues. V was trimmed by 0 bases and J by 4 bases, leaving 13 bases between them. Germline V gene lookup returns CDR1 SGHNT and CDR2 YYREEE (reference sequence). In DNA form, the CDR3 reads TGTGCCAGCAGCTTGGATCGGTATCTGCCCTATGGCTACACCTTC. It codes for CASSLDRYLPYGYTF.

J is TRBJ1-5 and V is TRBV3-1, with 9 bases matching TRBD1. The CDR3 loop spans 15 amino acids. In germline, CDR1 is LGHDT, CDR2 YNNKEL (reference sequence). J was trimmed by 8 bases and V by 4 bases; bases with no gene match: 9. The CDR3 here is CASSRTQGAREPQHF. As DNA, the CDR3 is TGTGCCAGCAGCCGCACACAGGGGGCGCGGGAGCCCCAGCATTTT.

V and J are TRBV6-2 or TRBV6-3 and TRBJ2-3; D might be TRBD1 or TRBD2, each matching 7 bases. This CDR3 spans 14 amino acids. Germline-derived CDR1 and CDR2 are MNHEY and SVGEGT. Trimming took 5 bases from V and 2 from J, leaving 11 bases between them. DNA of the CDR3: TGTGCCAGCAGTCAGGGGGACTACACAGATACGCAGTATTTT. Translation: CASSQGDYTDTQYF.

This clonotype was counted between two and nine times. The chain has TRBV28 and TRBJ2-4; D gene uncertain. The CDR3 length is 8 residues. In germline, CDR1 is MDHEN, CDR2 SYDVKM. V was clipped by 11 bases and J by 5 bases, with 1 base between them. The CDR3 here is CAENIQYF. The CDR3 nucleotides are TGTGCCGAAAACATTCAGTACTTC.

This clonotype came up once. The chain links TRBV28 to TRBJ2-1; 7 bases match TRBD2. The V gene's germline CDR1 is MDHEN and CDR2 SYDVKM. This CDR3 region has 13 residues. V dropped 7 bases and J dropped 2; count of bases not matched to a gene: 2. The CDR3 spells CASTTSPYNEQFF. In nucleotides, the CDR3 is TGTGCCAGCACGACTAGCCCCTACAATGAGCAGTTCTTC.

This clonotype was counted a few times. The chain carries TRBV6-5 and TRBJ2-3; no clear D. The germline gives CDR1 MNHEY, CDR2 SVGAGI. Trimming took off 4 bases at V and 0 bases at J, with 14 bases between the two ends. CDR3 length: 16 amino acids. The CDR3 DNA is TGTGCCAGCAGTTCTGGGGATCCGTCTAGCACAGATACGCAGTATTTT. It translates to CASSSGDPSSTDTQYF.

The chain carries TRBV6-5 and TRBJ2-7; the D gene is possibly TRBD1 (6 bases). Trimming removed 2 bases at V and 2 bases at J, with 10 bases between. From germline, CDR1 is MNHEY and CDR2 SVGAGI. The CDR3 loop spans 14 amino acids. The CDR3 here is CASSYTGKAYEQYF. The CDR3, as DNA: TGTGCCAGCAGTTACACAGGGAAGGCCTACGAGCAGTACTTC.

This sequence joins TRBV7-6 and TRBJ2-1; the match to TRBD1 covers 8 bases. This CDR3 is built from 16 residues. Germline values: CDR1 SGHVS, CDR2 FNYEAQ. J was trimmed by 2 bases and V by 0 bases; bases with no gene match: 3. The CDR3: CASSLAPGGTYNEQFF. CDR3 nucleotide sequence: TGTGCCAGCAGCTTAGCGCCAGGGGGCACCTACAATGAGCAGTTCTTC.

The chain uses TRBV18 and TRBJ2-7, with 8 bases matching TRBD2. Per the germline V gene, CDR1 is KGHSH and CDR2 is LQKENI. Germline trimming cut 3 bases from V and 6 bases from J; bases unmatched to any gene: 13. This CDR3 has 16 residues. The CDR3 coding sequence is TGTGCCAGCTCACCTCCCAGCGGGAGAGGGGCGGTCGAGCAGTACTTC. The encoded protein is CASSPPSGRGAVEQYF. The variable domain in full, completed from reference TRBV18 and TRBJ2-7, reads NAGVMQNPRHLVRRRGQEARLRCSPMKGHSHVYWYRQLPEEGLKFMVYLQKENIIDESGMPKERFSAEFPKEGPSILRIQQVVRGDSAAYFCASSPPSGRGAVEQYFGPGTRLTVT.

The chain combines TRBV4-2 with TRBJ1-6; maybe TRBD1 (6 bases). The CDR3 is 17 residues long. The V gene lost 4 bases and the J gene lost 7 bases, with 20 bases spanning the gap. Germline V gives CDR1 LGHNA, CDR2 YNFKEQ. The CDR3 DNA sequence: TGTGCCAGCAGCCCCAAAGGAGGGGGGGCCCAAAATTCACCCCTCCACTTT. Protein: CASSPKGGGAQNSPLHF.

The J gene is TRBJ2-2, the V gene TRBV11-2; 7 bases line up with TRBD1. The CDR3 contains 18 residues. Looked up from germline, CDR1 is SGHAT and CDR2 is FQNNGV. J was trimmed by 2 bases and V by 2 bases; bases with no gene match: 11. CDR3 nucleotides: TGTGCCAGCAGCTTAACGGCTAAGGGGACAGACAACACCGGGGAGCTGTTTTTT. This translates into CASSLTAKGTDNTGELFF.

In this sample, this clonotype turned up a few times. V usage is TRBV5-1 and J usage is TRBJ2-2; D may be TRBD1 (6 bases). Trimming left V 0 bases short and J 6 bases short, with 9 bases between. Germline assignment: CDR1 SGHRS and CDR2 YFSETQ. This CDR3 has 14 amino acids. The CDR3 spells CASSLDRVAGELFF. The CDR3 coding sequence is TGCGCCAGCAGCTTGGACAGGGTGGCCGGGGAGCTGTTTTTT.